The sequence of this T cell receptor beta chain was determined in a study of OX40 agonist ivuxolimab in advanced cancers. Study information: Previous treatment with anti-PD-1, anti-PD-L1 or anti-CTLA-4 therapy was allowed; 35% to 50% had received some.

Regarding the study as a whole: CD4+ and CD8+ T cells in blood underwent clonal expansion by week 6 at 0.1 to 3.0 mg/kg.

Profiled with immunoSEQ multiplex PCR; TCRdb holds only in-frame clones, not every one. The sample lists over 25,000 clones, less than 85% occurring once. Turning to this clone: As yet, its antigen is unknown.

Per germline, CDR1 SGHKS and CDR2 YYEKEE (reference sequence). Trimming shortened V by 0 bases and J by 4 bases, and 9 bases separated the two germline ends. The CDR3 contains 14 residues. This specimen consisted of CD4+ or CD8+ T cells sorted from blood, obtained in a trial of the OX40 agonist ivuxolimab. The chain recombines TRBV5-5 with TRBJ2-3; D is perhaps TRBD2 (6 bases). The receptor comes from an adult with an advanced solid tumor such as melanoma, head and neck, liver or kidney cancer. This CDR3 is CASSLVGEADTQYF. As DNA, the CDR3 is TGTGCCAGCAGCTTGGTTGGGGAGGCAGATACGCAGTATTTT.